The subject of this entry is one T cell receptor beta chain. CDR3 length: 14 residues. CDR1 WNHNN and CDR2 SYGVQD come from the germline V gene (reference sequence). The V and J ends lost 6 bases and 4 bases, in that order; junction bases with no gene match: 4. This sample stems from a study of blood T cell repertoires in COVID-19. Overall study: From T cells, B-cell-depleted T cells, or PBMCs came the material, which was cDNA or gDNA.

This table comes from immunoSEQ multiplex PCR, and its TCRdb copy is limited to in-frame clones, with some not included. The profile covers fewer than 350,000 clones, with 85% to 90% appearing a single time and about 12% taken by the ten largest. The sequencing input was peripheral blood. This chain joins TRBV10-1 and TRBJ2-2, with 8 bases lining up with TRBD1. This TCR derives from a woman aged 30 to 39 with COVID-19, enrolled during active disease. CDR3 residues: CASSPQGVTGELFF. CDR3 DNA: TGCGCCAGCAGCCCACAGGGGGTCACCGGGGAGCTGTTTTTT.